One and the same sample provided the 20 T cell receptor beta chains below, sequenced in a study of blood T cells in healthy people across ages. Primed by a sample-barcoded 5' primer and a J-beta primer mix, a second PCR proceeded for about 6 to 12 cycles. TCRdb reprocessed the 5' RACE reads with MiXCR, giving one entry per CDR3 protein. The table shows about 1.4 million distinct CDR3 sequences, with approximately 59% occurring only once. Sequences were obtained from blood. These receptors all stem from a man between 18 and 29 years old in good health.

A remark on this clonotype: One junction end disagrees with the germline gene, perhaps due to a read error. The chain recombines TRBV7-7 with TRBJ2-1; 7 bases are shared with TRBD1. There are 15 residues in the CDR3. Germline assignment: CDR1 SSHAT and CDR2 FNYEAQ (reference sequence). CDR3 nucleotide sequence: TGTGCTAGCAGCTTAGGGACAGAAACTAACAATGAGCAGTTCTTC. It yields the protein CASSLGTETNNEQFF. The whole variable domain, filled in from reference TRBV7-7 and TRBJ2-1, reads GAGVSQSPRYKVTKRGQDVTLRCDPISSHATLYWYQQALGQGPEFLTYFNYEAQPDKSGLPSDRFSAERPEGSISTLTIQRTEQRDSAMYRCASSLGTETNNEQFFGPGTRLTVL.

The V and J genes are TRBV7-9 and TRBJ2-3; no reliable D call. This CDR3 region has 15 residues. V lost 5 bases and J lost 0, with 12 bases in between. Germline loops: CDR1 SEHNR, CDR2 FQNEAQ (reference sequence). The CDR3 DNA reads as TGTGCCAGCAGCCACAATCCCCCTAGCACAGATACGCAGTATTTT. Its protein product is CASSHNPPSTDTQYF.

The chain has TRBV20-1 and TRBJ2-1; 8 nucleotides line up with TRBD2. Germline V gene sequence: CDR1 DFQATT, CDR2 SNEGSKA (reference sequence). The CDR3 length is 15 residues. With 6 bases clipped from V and 6 bases from J, the junction kept 13 bases outside the gene matches. For the CDR3, the DNA is TGCAGTGCCCCAAGGGGAGCGGGGGAAACCAATGAGCAGTTCTTC. Its protein is CSAPRGAGETNEQFF.

This clonotype is a singleton in its sample. The chain's CDR3 is CASSQGSWRELFF. The DNA of the CDR3 is TGTGCCAGCAGCCAAGGCAGCTGGCGTGAGCTGTTTTTT. The chain employs TRBV4-2 and TRBJ2-2; D unclear. The CDR3 spans 13 residues. Trimming cost V 1 base and J 11 bases, with 11 bases left between them. Germline V gives CDR1 LGHNA, CDR2 YNFKEQ.

The chain uses TRBV27 and TRBJ2-5; 13 bases fit TRBD2. This CDR3 region has 17 residues. V lost 8 bases, J lost 2 bases, and 11 bases stayed unmatched. Germline-derived CDR1 and CDR2 are MNHEY and SMNVEV (reference sequence). The CDR3 loop reads CASGTLGTSGVQETQYF. As DNA, the CDR3 is TGTGCCAGCGGTACCCTCGGGACTAGCGGGGTTCAAGAGACCCAGTACTTC.

V gene TRBV7-2 combines with J gene TRBJ2-7; perhaps D is TRBD1 or TRBD2 (5 bases each). This CDR3 has 15 residues. V gave up 5 bases and J gave up 3 bases, with 17 bases separating them. CDR1 is SGHTA, CDR2 FQGNSA, per germline. This CDR3 is CASSENRDVRYEQYF. The CDR3 DNA is TGTGCCAGCAGCGAAAACCGGGACGTCCGCTACGAGCAGTACTTC.

In its sample, this clonotype was seen a few times. The rearrangement joins TRBV7-2 to TRBJ2-1, with 9 bases aligning to TRBD2. Germline-derived CDR1 and CDR2 are SGHTA and FQGNSA. V gave up 3 bases and J gave up 9 bases; unmatched junction bases: 15. CDR3 length: 17 residues. Here the CDR3 reads CASSLQRAGGIIGEQFF. In nucleotides, the CDR3 is TGTGCCAGCAGCTTGCAAAGGGCGGGAGGGATTATAGGTGAGCAGTTCTTC.

The chain has TRBV5-1 and TRBJ2-1; TRBD2 matches 9 bases. Germline CDR1 and CDR2: SGHRS and YFSETQ. The CDR3 loop spans 14 amino acids. V trimming: 1 base; J trimming: 9 bases; junction bases outside the gene matches: 5. The DNA of the CDR3 is TGCGCCAGCAGCTTGATGGGGCGGGAGGGTGAGCAGTTCTTC. It translates to CASSLMGREGEQFF.

This chain connects TRBV7-9 to TRBJ2-4, with TRBD1 identical over 8 bases. CDR3 size: 15 residues. After removal of 6 bases from V and 15 bases from J, the junction contained 19 bases not matched to a gene. Germline V gene data show CDR1 as SEHNR and CDR2 as FQNEAQ (reference sequence). CDR3 sequence: CASRSLKDRVRRGYF. The CDR3 nucleotides are TGTGCCAGCAGGTCCCTGAAGGACAGGGTGCGGAGGGGGTACTTC.

V usage is TRBV7-6 and J usage is TRBJ2-1; 15 bases match TRBD2. After removal of 4 bases from V and 2 bases from J, the junction contained 9 bases not matched to a gene. CDR1 is SGHVS, CDR2 FNYEAQ, per germline. The CDR3 covers 19 residues. CDR3 sequence (DNA): TGTGCCAGCAGCTCCGGACTAGCGGGAGGGCTGGGCCCCTACAATGAGCAGTTCTTC. It codes for CASSSGLAGGLGPYNEQFF. Supplemented by reference TRBV7-6 and TRBJ2-1, the full variable domain reads GAGVSQSPRYKVTKRGQDVALRCDPISGHVSLYWYRQALGQGPEFLTYFNYEAQQDKSGLPNDRFSAERPEGSISTLTIQRTEQRDSAMYRCASSSGLAGGLGPYNEQFFGPGTRLTVL.

The genes are TRBV7-9 and TRBJ1-2; D is ambiguous. The V end lost 7 bases, the J end lost 3 bases, and 18 bases lay between the germline ends. The V gene's germline CDR1 is SEHNR and CDR2 FQNEAQ (reference sequence). This CDR3 contains 15 residues. CDR3 loop: CASTMSGGTYYGYTF. CDR3 DNA: TGTGCCAGCACCATGAGCGGCGGAACCTACTATGGCTACACCTTC.

This clonotype was observed a handful of times. V is TRBV6-5 and J is TRBJ1-2; D gene unclear. The CDR3 loop spans 14 amino acids. Trimming stripped 2 bases from V and 3 bases from J, with 10 bases between. Germline V gene sequence: CDR1 MNHEY, CDR2 SVGAGI. CDR3: CASSYTPRDYGYTF. The CDR3 bases are TGTGCCAGCAGTTACACACCTAGGGACTATGGCTACACCTTC.

The chain links TRBV7-2 to TRBJ2-3, with D unclear. The CDR3 extends over 14 amino acids. Per germline, CDR1 SGHTA and CDR2 FQGNSA. The germline V and J ends were trimmed by 5 bases and 2 bases, with 11 bases remaining between them. CDR3: CASSHPSLTDTQYF. In nucleotides, the CDR3 is TGTGCCAGCAGCCATCCCTCCCTCACAGATACGCAGTATTTT.

This clonotype has just a few counts. The rearrangement joins TRBV7-2 to TRBJ2-5; D is unclear. The closer fit of TRBJ2-7 to the DNA end suggests the J call may be wrong. In germline, CDR1 is SGHTA, CDR2 FQGNSA. The CDR3 sequence is 12 residues long. CDR3 coding DNA: TGTGCCAGCAGCTTACCACAATCCGAGCAGTACTTC. Its translation: CASSLPQSEQYF.

This clonotype has a single count. The chain carries TRBV3-1 and TRBJ2-3, with D maybe TRBD2 (7 bases). V was trimmed by 1 base and J by 2 bases, leaving 13 bases between them. The CDR3 spans 16 residues. Germline values: CDR1 LGHDT, CDR2 YNNKEL (reference sequence). The CDR3 spells CASSQGGGAYTDTQYF. CDR3 nucleotides: TGTGCCAGCAGCCAAGGAGGGGGGGCCTACACAGATACGCAGTATTTT.

V is TRBV13 and J is TRBJ2-1; either TRBD1 or TRBD2 may supply D (5 bases each). Trimming left V 0 bases short and J 9 bases short, with 9 bases between. The CDR3 loop spans 13 amino acids. Germline CDR1 and CDR2: PRHDT and FYEKMQ (reference sequence). CDR3 nucleotide sequence: TGTGCCAGCAGCTTAGGCCGAGGGACTGAGCAGTTCTTC. Amino acid sequence: CASSLGRGTEQFF. Combining the CDR3 with reference TRBV13 and TRBJ2-1 gives the whole variable domain AAGVIQSPRHLIKEKRETATLKCYPIPRHDTVYWYQQGPGQDPQFLISFYEKMQSDKGSIPDRFSAQQFSDYHSELNMSSLELGDSALYFCASSLGRGTEQFFGPGTRLTVL.

The chain carries TRBV28 and TRBJ1-2; TRBD1 matches at 9 bases. The CDR3 has 16 amino acids. CDR1 is MDHEN and CDR2 is SYDVKM in the germline V gene. V was clipped by 8 bases and J by 6 bases; unmatched bases: 16. The CDR3 sequence: CASGETGTGFLHGYTF. The DNA for the CDR3 is TGTGCCAGCGGGGAAACCGGGACAGGGTTTCTCCATGGCTACACCTTC.

The chain combines TRBV20-1 with TRBJ1-6; 12 bases map to TRBD1. With 0 bases clipped from V and 5 bases from J, the junction kept 14 bases outside the gene matches. The V gene's germline CDR1 is DFQATT and CDR2 SNEGSKA (reference sequence). The CDR3 totals 20 residues. The CDR3, as DNA: TGCAGTGCTAGAGATCTTAGTATAGGGGACAGGGGGCATAATAATTCACCCCTCCACTTT. It yields the protein CSARDLSIGDRGHNNSPLHF.

The chain has TRBV14 and TRBJ2-4; D call uncertain. The V gene lost 5 bases and the J gene lost 4 bases, with 15 bases spanning the gap. Per germline, CDR1 SGHDN and CDR2 FVKESK. The CDR3 contains 15 residues. DNA for the CDR3: TGTGCCAGCAGCACCCGGACCTTGGGGAAAAACATTCAGTACTTC. Encoded protein: CASSTRTLGKNIQYF.

This clonotype has a handful of counts. The V and J genes are TRBV15 and TRBJ2-7; 11 positions agree with TRBD2. Per germline, CDR1 LNHNV and CDR2 YYDKDF (reference sequence). This CDR3 region has 15 residues. With V trimmed by 3 bases and J by 4 bases, 5 bases remained unmatched. As DNA, the CDR3 is TGTGCCACCAGCAGGCCTAGCGGGGGGCCTTACGAGCAGTACTTC. Its protein product is CATSRPSGGPYEQYF. Filled out from reference TRBV15 and TRBJ2-7, the complete variable domain reads DAMVIQNPRYQVTQFGKPVTLSCSQTLNHNVMYWYQQKSSQAPKLLFHYYDKDFNNEADTPDNFQSRRPNTSFCFLDIRSPGLGDTAMYLCATSRPSGGPYEQYFGPGTRLTVT.